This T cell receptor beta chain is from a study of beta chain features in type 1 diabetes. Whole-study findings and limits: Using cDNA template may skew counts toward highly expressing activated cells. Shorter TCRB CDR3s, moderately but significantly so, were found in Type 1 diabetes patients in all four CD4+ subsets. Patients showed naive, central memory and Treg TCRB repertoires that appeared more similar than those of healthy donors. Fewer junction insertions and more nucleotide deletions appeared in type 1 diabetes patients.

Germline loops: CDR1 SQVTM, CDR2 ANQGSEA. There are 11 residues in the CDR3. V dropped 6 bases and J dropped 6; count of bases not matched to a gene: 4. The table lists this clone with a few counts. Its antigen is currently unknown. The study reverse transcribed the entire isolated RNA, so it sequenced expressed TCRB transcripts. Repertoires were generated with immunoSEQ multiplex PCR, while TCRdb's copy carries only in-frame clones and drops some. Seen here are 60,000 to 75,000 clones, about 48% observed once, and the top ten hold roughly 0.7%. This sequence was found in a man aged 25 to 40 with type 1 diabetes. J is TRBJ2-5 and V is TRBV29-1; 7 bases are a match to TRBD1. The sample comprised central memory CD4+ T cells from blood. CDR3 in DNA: TGCAGCGTAGACAGGGAAAAGACCCAGTACTTC. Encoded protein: CSVDREKTQYF.